The 9 T cell receptor beta chains given below trace back to one sample, sequenced in a study of T cell responses to AZD1222 COVID-19 vaccine. Measured with immunoSEQ multiplex PCR; TCRdb has only the in-frame clones, and not every one. The table records about 60,000 clones, 60% to 85% of them present only once. Specimen: peripheral blood, collected 28 days after the second AZD1222 dose. The source is an adult who received the AZD1222 COVID-19 vaccine.

This clone was seen more than once but under ten times. The chain links TRBV7-3 to TRBJ2-1; possibly TRBD2 for D (7 bases). The CDR3 is 15 residues long. Trimming took 0 bases from V and 8 from J, leaving 14 bases between them. Per germline, CDR1 SGHTA and CDR2 FQGTGA. The chain's CDR3 is CASSLTMGGQYEQFF. Here the CDR3 DNA reads TGTGCCAGCAGCTTAACGATGGGGGGGCAGTATGAGCAGTTCTTC.

The chain is built from TRBV19 and TRBJ1-5; D possibly corresponds to TRBD1 (5 bases). CDR3 size: 15 residues. Germline assignment: CDR1 LNHDA and CDR2 SQIVND (reference sequence). Trimming took 7 bases from V and 0 from J, leaving 13 bases between them. This CDR3 reads CASNPDGASNQPQHF. CDR3 nucleotide sequence: TGTGCCAGTAACCCCGACGGGGCTAGCAATCAGCCCCAGCATTTT. The full variable domain, in which reference TRBV19 and TRBJ1-5 provide the parts outside the CDR3, is DGGITQSPKYLFRKEGQNVTLSCEQNLNHDAMYWYRQDPGQGLRLIYYSQIVNDFQKGDIAEGYSVSREKKESFPLTVTSAQKNPTAFYLCASNPDGASNQPQHFGDGTRLSIL.

The chain has TRBV7-2 and TRBJ2-3; 12 positions match TRBD2. J lost 0 bases, V lost 3 bases, and 7 bases had no gene match. Germline CDR1 is SGHTA and CDR2 is FQGNSA. The CDR3 sequence is 18 residues long. CDR3 coding DNA: TGTGCCAGCAGCTTTATTACTAGCGGGGGGACTAGCACAGATACGCAGTATTTT. Amino acids: CASSFITSGGTSTDTQYF.

The CDR3 bases are TGTGCCAGCAGCCCGGACAGTCGGATGGCCGATAATCAGCCCCAGCATTTT. Translation gives CASSPDSRMADNQPQHF. The chain has TRBV11-2 and TRBJ1-5; TRBD1 might be the D (6 bases). The CDR3 runs 17 residues. Deletions cut 5 bases from V and 4 bases from J, with 21 bases between. The germline V gene has CDR1 SGHAT and CDR2 FQNNGV.

This clone was detected a few times. The chain links TRBV5-1 to TRBJ1-2; D is ambiguous. Trimming took 3 bases from V and 5 from J, leaving 11 bases between them. The length of the CDR3 is 13 residues. Germline CDR1 SGHRS, CDR2 YFSETQ. The DNA for the CDR3 is TGCGCCAGCAGCTCGGGAGAACGGTATGGCTACACCTTC. This translates into CASSSGERYGYTF.

In regard to this clone: One end of the junction does not line up with germline, which may come from a read error. CDR3 sequence reads: CSAEDYDEQFF. The CDR3 region has the DNA TGCAGTGCCGAGGACTACGATGAGCAGTTCTTC. This chain joins TRBV20-1 and TRBJ2-1, with D tentatively TRBD2 (6 bases). Germline V gene data show CDR1 as DFQATT and CDR2 as SNEGSKA (reference sequence). The CDR3 is 11 amino acids.

V gene TRBV14 combines with J gene TRBJ2-2; 12 nucleotides match TRBD2. Germline V CDR1 and CDR2: SGHDN, FVKESK. V shed 4 bases and J 5 bases; nucleotides not matched to a gene: 2. This CDR3 region has 15 residues. The CDR3 nucleotides read TGTGCCAGCAGCCGAGGACTAGCGGGGACCGGGGAGCTGTTTTTT. Protein sequence: CASSRGLAGTGELFF.

The V gene is TRBV30, the J gene TRBJ1-1; D is possibly TRBD1 (5 bases). Per germline, CDR1 GTSNPN and CDR2 SVGIG (reference sequence). V was cut by 1 base and J by 1 base, with 13 bases left in between. This CDR3 region has 15 residues. The CDR3 coding sequence is TGTGCCTGGAGTGCAACCCTGGGGGGGAACACTGAAGCTTTCTTT. It encodes CAWSATLGGNTEAFF.

The chain is built from TRBV7-9 and TRBJ1-1, with D unclear. V dropped 2 bases and J dropped 2 bases, with 9 bases sitting between them. The CDR3 is made up of 14 amino acids. CDR1 and CDR2 from the germline V gene are SEHNR and FQNEAQ (reference sequence). CDR3 loop: CASSLSRLNTEAFF. The CDR3 DNA follows: TGTGCCAGCAGCTTAAGTAGGCTAAACACTGAAGCTTTCTTT.